This passage covers 18 T cell receptor beta chains from one sample sequenced in a study of response to subunit inactivated influenza vaccine. TCRdb analysed the RT-PCR reads with MiXCR anew, one entry per CDR3 protein. Of approximately 500,000 distinct CDR3 sequences listed, 10% to 15% are singletons. This specimen consisted of PBMCs from blood, obtained 40 to 50 days after vaccination. These receptors originate from a man aged 50 to 60 who received an inactivated influenza vaccine.

The chain has TRBV5-1 and TRBJ2-2, with D unresolved. The V and J ends lost 5 bases and 0 bases respectively, with 8 bases between them. This CDR3 is built from 14 residues. Germline V gives CDR1 SGHRS, CDR2 YFSETQ. CDR3 protein: CASSRPANTGELFF. CDR3 coding DNA: TGCGCCAGCAGTCGGCCAGCGAACACCGGGGAGCTGTTTTTT. Looking up the rest from reference TRBV5-1 and TRBJ2-2 gives the full variable domain: KAGVTQTPRYLIKTRGQQVTLSCSPISGHRSVSWYQQTPGQGLQFLFEYFSETQRNKGNFPGRFSGRQFSNSRSEMNVSTLELGDSALYLCASSRPANTGELFFGEGSRLTVL.

This clonotype was detected a few times. This chain's CDR3 is CASSSTSGGEETQYF. As DNA, the CDR3 is TGTGCCAGCAGCTCGACTAGCGGGGGGGAAGAGACCCAGTACTTC. The chain recombines TRBV7-9 with TRBJ2-5; TRBD2 agrees at 14 bases. The CDR3 has 15 residues. Looked up from germline, CDR1 is SEHNR and CDR2 is FQNEAQ (reference sequence). V lost 4 bases to trimming and J lost 3 bases; unmatched junction nucleotides: 1. The variable domain in full, completed from reference TRBV7-9 and TRBJ2-5, reads DTGVSQNPRHKITKRGQNVTFRCDPISEHNRLYWYRQTLGQGPEFLTYFQNEAQLEKSRLLSDRFSAERPKGSFSTLEIQRTEQGDSAMYLCASSSTSGGEETQYFGPGTRLLVL.

V is TRBV11-2 and J is TRBJ2-3; no clear D. The CDR3 spans 14 residues. Between the trimmed V and J ends, which lost 0 bases and 0 bases, there was a span of 4 bases. In germline, CDR1 is SGHAT, CDR2 FQNNGV. The CDR3 is CASSLDVSTDTQYF. For the CDR3, the DNA is TGTGCCAGCAGCTTAGATGTCAGCACAGATACGCAGTATTTT.

This clonotype was found a few times. The CDR3 reads CASSPLDFRQGPPYEQYF. The DNA for the CDR3 is TGTGCCAGCAGTCCCCTAGATTTTAGACAGGGACCTCCCTACGAGCAGTACTTC. The gene calls are TRBV12-3 or TRBV12-4 and TRBJ2-7; TRBD1 matches at 7 bases. J lost 2 bases, V lost 5 bases, and 18 bases had no gene match. The CDR3 loop spans 18 amino acids.

This clonotype came up a few times. The chain couples TRBV20-1 to TRBJ2-3; D call uncertain. Germline assignment: CDR1 DFQATT and CDR2 SNEGSKA (reference sequence). The germline V and J ends were trimmed by 2 bases and 0 bases, with 12 bases remaining between them. This CDR3 is 15 amino acids long. The CDR3 loop is CSARLPGRSTDTQYF. CDR3 sequence (DNA): TGCAGTGCTAGACTACCGGGCCGAAGCACAGATACGCAGTATTTT.

The chain has TRBV7-9 and TRBJ2-7, with TRBD2 as a possible D gene (5 bases). V lost 1 base, J lost 6 bases, and 10 bases lay in between. CDR1 and CDR2 (germline): SEHNR, FQNEAQ (reference sequence). The CDR3 runs 13 residues. CDR3 in amino acids: CASSLGGQAEQYF. CDR3 bases: TGTGCCAGCAGCTTAGGAGGGCAGGCCGAGCAGTACTTC. Full variable domain (outside the CDR3, taken from reference TRBV7-9 and TRBJ2-7): DTGVSQNPRHKITKRGQNVTFRCDPISEHNRLYWYRQTLGQGPEFLTYFQNEAQLEKSRLLSDRFSAERPKGSFSTLEIQRTEQGDSAMYLCASSLGGQAEQYFGPGTRLTVT.

The table lists this clonotype with a few counts. J is TRBJ2-7 and V is TRBV12-3 or TRBV12-4, with 7 positions matching TRBD1. This CDR3 is 15 amino acids long. V was pared by 3 bases and J by 0 bases, with 5 bases of the junction left unmatched. The CDR3 bases are TGTGCCAGCAGTTTCGGACAGGCGACCTCCTACGAGCAGTACTTC. Its protein is CASSFGQATSYEQYF.

This clonotype turned up a few times. V usage is TRBV7-9 and J usage is TRBJ2-1; D might be TRBD1 or TRBD2, each matching 5 bases. The CDR3 contains 16 residues. Trimming shortened V by 7 bases and J by 0 bases, and 16 bases separated the two germline ends. From germline, CDR1 is SEHNR and CDR2 FQNEAQ (reference sequence). The CDR3 spells CASNDPGRASYNEQFF. Written as DNA, the CDR3 is TGTGCCAGCAACGACCCAGGGCGGGCCTCCTACAATGAGCAGTTCTTC. Full variable domain (missing parts from reference TRBV7-9 and TRBJ2-1): DTGVSQNPRHKITKRGQNVTFRCDPISEHNRLYWYRQTLGQGPEFLTYFQNEAQLEKSRLLSDRFSAERPKGSFSTLEIQRTEQGDSAMYLCASNDPGRASYNEQFFGPGTRLTVL.

This clonotype was counted ten times or more. The chain uses TRBV29-1 and TRBJ2-7; TRBD2 matches at 9 bases. CDR1 SQVTM and CDR2 ANQGSEA come from the germline V gene. Unmatched junction bases numbered 5, after V lost 2 bases and J lost 3 bases. The CDR3 length is 14 residues. The CDR3 region has the DNA TGCAGCGTTGAATCAGCGGGGGGCGACTACGAGCAGTACTTC. Protein sequence: CSVESAGGDYEQYF.

The chain uses TRBV11-1 and TRBJ2-6; no clear D. Trimming took off 1 base at V and 0 bases at J, with 16 bases between the two ends. CDR3 length equals 19 residues. Germline V gives CDR1 SGHAT, CDR2 FQDESV (reference sequence). The CDR3 nucleotides are TGTGCCAGCAGCTTAGGTTATCCGGGCCCCCTCTCTGGGGCCAACGTCCTGACTTTC. The encoded protein is CASSLGYPGPLSGANVLTF.

This clonotype turned up a few times. The gene calls are TRBV6-2 or TRBV6-3 and TRBJ1-2, with 9 bases that match TRBD1. The germline V gene has CDR1 MNHEY and CDR2 SVGEGT. Trimming at V came to 5 bases and at J to 4 bases, leaving 11 bases not matched to a gene. This CDR3 has 16 amino acids. The CDR3 reads CASSPSGTGLTYGYTF. In DNA form, the CDR3 reads TGTGCCAGCAGTCCGTCCGGGACAGGGCTAACCTATGGCTACACCTTC.

This clonotype was seen a few times. The chain carries TRBV28 and TRBJ2-7, with 8 bases identical to TRBD1. J was trimmed by 0 bases and V by 4 bases; bases with no gene match: 8. Germline V gene lookup returns CDR1 MDHEN and CDR2 SYDVKM. The CDR3 spans 16 residues. DNA for the CDR3: TGTGCCAGCAGTTCAGCCACGACAGGGGTCTCCTACGAGCAGTACTTC. Translating gives CASSSATTGVSYEQYF.

Only a few counts were recorded for this clonotype. The chain employs TRBV10-2 and TRBJ2-1, with 8 bases that match TRBD1. This CDR3 spans 14 amino acids. The V gene's germline CDR1 is WSHSY and CDR2 SAAADI. The ends lost 6 bases at V and 9 bases at J; junction bases unmatched: 10. The CDR3 loop is CASSPQGGYREQFF. The CDR3 DNA is TGCGCCAGCAGCCCACAGGGGGGTTATCGTGAGCAGTTCTTC.

V is TRBV12-3 or TRBV12-4 and J is TRBJ2-6; 9 positions agree with TRBD1. The junction had 7 bases not matched to a gene; V was cut back by 7 bases and J by 0 bases. The length of the CDR3 is 17 residues. CDR3 DNA: TGTGCCAGCATCCCGGGACAGGGCGTCTCTGGGGCCAACGTCCTGACTTTC. Translation gives CASIPGQGVSGANVLTF.

This clonotype was picked up a small number of times. The chain links TRBV10-3 to TRBJ1-6, with 11 bases that match TRBD1. Unmatched junction bases numbered 1, after V lost 8 bases and J lost 1 base. Germline lookup yields CDR1 ENHRY and CDR2 SYGVKD. The CDR3 runs to 15 residues. CDR3 DNA sequence: TGTGCCATCGGGACAGGGGGTTCCTATAATTCACCCCTCCACTTT. Its protein is CAIGTGGSYNSPLHF.

The rearrangement joins TRBV12-3 or TRBV12-4 to TRBJ2-6; 9 bases map to TRBD1. The CDR3 runs 19 residues. With V trimmed by 2 bases and J by 2 bases, 10 bases remained unmatched. The CDR3 sequence is CASSLLGWTGVTGANVLTF. DNA for the CDR3: TGTGCCAGCAGTTTATTAGGGTGGACAGGGGTAACTGGGGCCAACGTCCTGACTTTC.

This clonotype has only a few counts. The gene calls are TRBV7-2 and TRBJ1-1; the match to TRBD1 covers 8 bases. This CDR3 is built from 16 residues. V lost 4 bases to trimming and J lost 2 bases; unmatched junction nucleotides: 9. Germline CDR1 SGHTA, CDR2 FQGNSA. CDR3 nucleotide sequence: TGTGCCAGCAGCTCGTACCCGGGACAGGCCAACACTGAAGCTTTCTTT. Protein product: CASSSYPGQANTEAFF.

This clonotype was seen ten or more times. V is TRBV12-3 or TRBV12-4 and J is TRBJ2-3, with unresolved D. This CDR3 region has 10 residues. The V gene lost 5 bases and the J gene lost 3 bases, with 0 bases spanning the gap. CDR3 region: CASSTDTQYF. The DNA for the CDR3 is TGTGCCAGCAGTACAGATACGCAGTATTTT.